This T cell receptor beta chain was observed in a study of blood T cell repertoires in COVID-19. TCRdb keeps only in-frame clones here, not all; method: immunoSEQ multiplex PCR. Of some 310,000 clones listed, about nine tenths are singletons. This CDR3 has 19 amino acids. The specimen sequenced was PBMCs or T cells enriched from blood (not recorded which). The chain combines TRBV21-1 with TRBJ2-1; no check of the table's D call, TRBD2, against the DNA was made. TRBV21-1 is termed a pseudogene. The origin of this receptor is a woman aged 30 to 39 who had recovered from COVID-19. In DNA form, the CDR3 reads TGTGCCAGGCCCAGCGGGACGTTGGGGGGAAACGTACCGTACAATGAGCAGTTCTTC. Protein sequence: CARPSGTLGGNVPYNEQFF.